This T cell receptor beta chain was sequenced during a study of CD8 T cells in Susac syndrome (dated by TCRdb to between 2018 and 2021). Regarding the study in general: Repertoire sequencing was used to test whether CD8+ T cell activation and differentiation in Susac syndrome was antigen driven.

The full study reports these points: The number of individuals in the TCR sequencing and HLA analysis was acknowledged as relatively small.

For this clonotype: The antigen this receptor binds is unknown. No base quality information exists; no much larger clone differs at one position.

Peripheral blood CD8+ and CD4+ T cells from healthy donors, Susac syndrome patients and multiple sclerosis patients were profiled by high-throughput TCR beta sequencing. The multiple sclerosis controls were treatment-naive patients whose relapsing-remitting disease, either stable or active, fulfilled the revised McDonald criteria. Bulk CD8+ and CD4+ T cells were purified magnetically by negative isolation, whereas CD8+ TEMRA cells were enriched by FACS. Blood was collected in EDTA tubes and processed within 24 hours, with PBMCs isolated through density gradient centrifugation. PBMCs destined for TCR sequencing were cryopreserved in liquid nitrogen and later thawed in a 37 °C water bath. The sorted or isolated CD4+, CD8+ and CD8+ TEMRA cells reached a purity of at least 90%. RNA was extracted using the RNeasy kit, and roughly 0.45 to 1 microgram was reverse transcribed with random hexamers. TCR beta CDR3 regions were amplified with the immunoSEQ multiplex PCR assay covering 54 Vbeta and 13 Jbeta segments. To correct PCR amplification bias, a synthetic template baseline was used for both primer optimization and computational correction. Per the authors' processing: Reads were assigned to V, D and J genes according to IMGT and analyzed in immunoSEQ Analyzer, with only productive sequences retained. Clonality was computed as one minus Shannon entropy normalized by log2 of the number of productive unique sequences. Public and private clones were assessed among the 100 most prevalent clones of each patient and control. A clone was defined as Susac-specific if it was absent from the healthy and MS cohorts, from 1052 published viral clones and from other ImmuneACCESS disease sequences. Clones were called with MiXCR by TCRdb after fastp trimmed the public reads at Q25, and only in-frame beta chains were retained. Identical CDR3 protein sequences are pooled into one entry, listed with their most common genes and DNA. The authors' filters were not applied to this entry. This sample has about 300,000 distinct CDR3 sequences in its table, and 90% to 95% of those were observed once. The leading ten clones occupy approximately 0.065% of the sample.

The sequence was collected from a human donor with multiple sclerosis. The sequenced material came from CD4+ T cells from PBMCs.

For the CDR3, the sequence is CASSLKGFYEQYF. The bases read TGTGCCAGCAGCTTAAAAGGGTTCTACGAGCAGTACTTC. In this chain, TRBV7-2 is recombined with TRBJ2-7; the D gene identity is not certain. From its cysteine to its phenylalanine, the CDR3 spans 13 amino acids. Left in the record is the CDR3 DNA by itself, 39 bases read in frame from the first base. V was cut back by 2 bases and J by 3 bases, leaving a gap of 8 bases between them. CDR1 and CDR2 are read off the germline V gene as SGHTA and FQGNSA.